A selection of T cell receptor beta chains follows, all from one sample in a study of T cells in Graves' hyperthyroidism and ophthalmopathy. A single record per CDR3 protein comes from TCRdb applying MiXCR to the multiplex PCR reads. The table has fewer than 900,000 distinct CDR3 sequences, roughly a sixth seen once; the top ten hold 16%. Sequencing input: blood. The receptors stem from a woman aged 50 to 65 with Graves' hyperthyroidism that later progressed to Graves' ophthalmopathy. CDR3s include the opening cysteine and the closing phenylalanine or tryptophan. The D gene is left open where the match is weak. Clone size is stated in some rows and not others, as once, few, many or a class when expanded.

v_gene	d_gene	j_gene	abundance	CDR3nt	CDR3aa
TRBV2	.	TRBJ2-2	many	TGTGCCATCCCGGGACACCCGAACACCGGGGAGCTGTTTTTT	CAIPGHPNTGELFF
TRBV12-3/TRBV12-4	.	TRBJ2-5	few	TGTGCCAGCAGTGTGGGGGGTGCAGCAGAGACCCAGTACTTC	CASSVGGAAETQYF
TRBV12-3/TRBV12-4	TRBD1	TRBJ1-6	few	TGTGCCAGCAGACCGCCCGGGACAGACAATTCACCCCTCCACTTT	CASRPPGTDNSPLHF
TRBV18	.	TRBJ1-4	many	TGTGCCAGCTCACCCACTCGACAGGTTAATGAAAAACTGTTTTTT	CASSPTRQVNEKLFF
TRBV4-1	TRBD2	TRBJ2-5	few	TGCGCCAGCAGCACCAAGGTACTGGGACTAGCGCAGGAGACCCAGTACTTC	CASSTKVLGLAQETQYF
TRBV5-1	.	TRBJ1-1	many	TGCGCCAGCAGCTTGGAGGCAAGAAAGAACACTGAAGCTTTCTTT	CASSLEARKNTEAFF
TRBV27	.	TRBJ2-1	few	TGTGCCAGTAATGAGGGCGGGGTCTACAATGAGCAGTTCTTC	CASNEGGVYNEQFF
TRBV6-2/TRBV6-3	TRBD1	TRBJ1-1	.	TGTGCCAGCAGCGATGCAGGGGGCTTTACTGAAGCTTTCTTT	CASSDAGGFTEAFF
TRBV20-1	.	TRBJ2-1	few	TGCAGTGCTAGAGATCTGGCGACCCTTGCTGAGCAGTTCTTC	CSARDLATLAEQFF
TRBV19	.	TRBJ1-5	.	TGTGCCAGTAGTATAGATCACCTAGGCAGGCAGCCCCAGCATTTT	CASSIDHLGRQPQHF
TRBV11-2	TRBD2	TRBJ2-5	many	TGTGCCAGCAGCGCCGGGACTAGCGGTTCACAAGAGACCCAGTACTTC	CASSAGTSGSQETQYF
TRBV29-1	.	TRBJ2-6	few	TGCAGCGTTGCCCTGGTCTCTGGGGCTAACGTCCTGACTTTC	CSVALVSGANVLTF